The subject of this entry is one T cell receptor (beta chain). The data belong to a study of shared T cell receptors in the human thymus. The J segment lost 0 bases and the V segment lost 4 bases, leaving 11 bases of the junction unmatched. CDR1 and CDR2 from the germline V gene are SGHNT and YYREEE (reference sequence). CDR3 length: 18 amino acids. The data were produced by immunoSEQ multiplex PCR, yet TCRdb's version contains in-frame clones alone and is incomplete. This table holds approximately 760,000 clones, 80% to 90% found once. The data were also submitted as part of a second study, on human thymus T cells.

The rearrangement uses TRBV5-4 and TRBJ2-7; 12 bases are a match to TRBD2. This TCR came from a girl under three years old with a congenital heart defect. The sequencing input was thymocytes. CDR3 nucleotides: TGTGCCAGCAGCCGGCCGAGACTAGCGGGGGATCACTCCTACGAGCAGTACTTC. Translating it yields CASSRPRLAGDHSYEQYF.